This T cell receptor (beta chain) derives from a study of identical twins. MiXCR was run by TCRdb on the 5' RACE reads, yielding one entry per CDR3 protein. The table records a few hundred thousand distinct CDR3 sequences, about 12% of them present only once. From germline, CDR1 is LGHDT and CDR2 YNNKEL (reference sequence). The CDR3 loop spans 14 amino acids. J gave up 0 bases and V 6 bases, and 2 bases lay outside the gene matches. These records were also assigned to another study, of yellow fever vaccine responses in identical twins.

The sequenced sample consisted of memory (CD45RO+) T cells sorted from blood. The sequence was obtained from a woman aged 18 to 35 in good health. The genes are TRBV3-1 and TRBJ2-5; 9 bases match TRBD2. CDR3 sequence reads: CASRTSGYQETQYF. The CDR3 nucleotides read TGTGCCAGCAGAACTAGCGGGTACCAAGAGACCCAGTACTTC.